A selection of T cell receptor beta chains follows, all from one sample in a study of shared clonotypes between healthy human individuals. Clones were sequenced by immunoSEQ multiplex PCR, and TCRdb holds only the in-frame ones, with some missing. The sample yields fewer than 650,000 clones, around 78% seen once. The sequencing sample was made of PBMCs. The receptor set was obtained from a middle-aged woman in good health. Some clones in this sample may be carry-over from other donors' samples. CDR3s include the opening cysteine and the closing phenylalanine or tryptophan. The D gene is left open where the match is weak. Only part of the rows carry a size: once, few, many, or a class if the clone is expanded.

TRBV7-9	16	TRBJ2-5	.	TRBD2	CASSDGTSGSQETQYF	TGTGCCAGCAGCGATGGGACTAGCGGGAGCCAAGAGACCCAGTACTTC
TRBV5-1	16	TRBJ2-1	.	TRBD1	CASSQTAGQGRNEQFF	TGCGCCAGCAGCCAAACTGCGGGACAGGGGCGCAATGAGCAGTTCTTC
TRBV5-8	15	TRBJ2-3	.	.	CASRVLGRAADTQYF	TGTGCCAGCAGAGTCTTGGGCAGGGCGGCAGATACGCAGTATTTT
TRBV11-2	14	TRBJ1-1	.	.	CASSLDGQNTEAFF	TGTGCCAGCAGCTTAGACGGACAAAACACTGAAGCTTTCTTT
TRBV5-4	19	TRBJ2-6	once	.	CASTPAGSGPGSGANVLTF	TGTGCCAGCACCCCCGCGGGGAGCGGGCCAGGCTCTGGGGCCAACGTCCTGACTTTC
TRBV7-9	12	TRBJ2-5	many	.	CASSRRTETQYF	TGTGCCAGCAGCCGCAGAACGGAGACCCAGTACTTC
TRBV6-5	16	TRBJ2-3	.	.	CASSYSIVASTDTQYF	TGTGCCAGCAGTTACTCCATAGTGGCTAGCACAGATACGCAGTATTTT
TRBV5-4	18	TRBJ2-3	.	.	CASSLGPLSIMIADTQYF	TGTGCCAGCAGCTTGGGACCTTTATCAATCATGATAGCAGATACGCAGTATTTT
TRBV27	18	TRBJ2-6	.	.	CASSPKLWLQSRANVLTF	TGTGCCAGCAGTCCAAAACTCTGGCTACAAAGTCGGGCCAACGTCCTGACTTTC
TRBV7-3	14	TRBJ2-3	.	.	CASSFSASTDTQYF	TGTGCCAGCAGCTTTAGTGCTAGCACAGATACGCAGTATTTT
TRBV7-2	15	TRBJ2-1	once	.	CASSKDYSSVNEQFF	TGTGCCAGCAGTAAGGACTACTCCTCAGTCAATGAGCAGTTCTTC
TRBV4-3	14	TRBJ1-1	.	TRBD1	CASSPLPGQGEAFF	TGCGCCAGCAGCCCCCTTCCGGGACAGGGCGAAGCTTTCTTT
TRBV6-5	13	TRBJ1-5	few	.	CATAISRNQPQHF	TGTGCCACCGCTATTTCGCGGAATCAGCCCCAGCATTTT
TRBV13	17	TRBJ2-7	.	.	CASSGWGTNATGSEQYF	TGTGCCAGCAGTGGTTGGGGGACGAATGCAACCGGGTCCGAGCAGTACTTC
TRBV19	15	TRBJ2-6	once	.	CASSIPGFGANVLTF	TGTGCCAGTAGTATCCCAGGGTTTGGGGCCAACGTCCTGACTTTC
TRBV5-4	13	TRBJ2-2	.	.	CASSLALAGELFF	TGTGCCAGCAGCTTGGCGCTAGCCGGGGAGCTGTTTTTT
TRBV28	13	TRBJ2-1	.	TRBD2	CASSLTSDNEQFF	TGTGCCAGCAGTTTAACTAGCGACAATGAGCAGTTCTTC
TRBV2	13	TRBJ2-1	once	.	CASSEGRYNEQFF	TGTGCCAGCAGTGAAGGTAGATACAATGAGCAGTTCTTC
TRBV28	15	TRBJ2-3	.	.	CASSLQGRGTDTQYF	TGTGCCAGCAGTTTGCAGGGACGAGGCACAGATACGCAGTATTTT
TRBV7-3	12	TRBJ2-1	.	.	CASGSSYNEQFF	TGTGCCAGCGGGAGCTCCTACAATGAGCAGTTCTTC
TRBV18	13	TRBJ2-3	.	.	CASSGGFTDAQYF	TGTGCCAGCTCAGGCGGATTCACAGATGCGCAGTATTTT
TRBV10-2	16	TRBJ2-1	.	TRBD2	CASSLAGGSSYNEQFF	TGCGCCAGCAGCTTAGCGGGAGGGAGCTCCTACAATGAGCAGTTCTTC
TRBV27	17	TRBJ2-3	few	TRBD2	CASSPPGTSGSTDTQYF	TGTGCCAGCAGTCCCCCCGGGACTAGCGGGAGCACAGATACGCAGTATTTT
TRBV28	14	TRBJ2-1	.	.	CASSYGGSYNEQFF	TGTGCCAGCAGTTACGGTGGCTCCTACAATGAGCAGTTCTTC
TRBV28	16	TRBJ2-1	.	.	CASTSSAADSYNEQFF	TGTGCCAGCACCTCTTCGGCAGCGGACTCCTACAATGAGCAGTTCTTC